These T cell receptor beta chains were read from a single sample in a study of shared clonotypes between healthy human individuals. TCRdb keeps only in-frame clones here, not all; method: immunoSEQ multiplex PCR. Of under 2,500,000 clones in the sample, around 95% were seen once. Sequencing was done on a sample of naive CD4+ T cells sorted from blood. The origin of the receptors is a man younger than 30 in good health. Each CDR3 is given with its conserved first and last residue. Fields, in order: J gene, D gene, clone size, V gene, CDR3 protein, CDR3 DNA. A D gene is named only where the DNA matches it firmly. Clone size is stated in some rows and not others, as once, few, many or a class when expanded.

>TRBJ2-2|.|once|TRBV30
CAWSVRRGLNTGELFF
TGTGCCTGGAGTGTTCGGCGCGGACTTAACACCGGGGAGCTGTTTTTT
>TRBJ1-1|.|.|TRBV5-1
CASSFLGSNTEAFF
TGCGCCAGCAGCTTCCTTGGCTCGAACACTGAAGCTTTCTTT
>TRBJ1-2|TRBD1|.|TRBV19
CASKGQGALYGYTF
TGTGCCAGTAAAGGGCAGGGGGCACTCTATGGCTACACCTTC
>TRBJ1-2|.|once|TRBV18
CASSPPGFAAQAGYTF
TGTGCCAGCTCACCACCGGGGTTCGCAGCCCAGGCAGGCTACACCTTC
>TRBJ2-7|.|.|TRBV2
CASRDLGTYEQYF
TGTGCCAGCAGGGACCTCGGAACCTACGAGCAGTACTTC
>TRBJ2-1|.|.|TRBV7-2
CASSLGTVARGEQFF
TGTGCCAGCAGCTTAGGCACAGTGGCTAGAGGTGAGCAGTTCTTC
>TRBJ2-7|.|.|TRBV7-9
CASSPTGAGNYEQYF
TGTGCCAGCAGCCCTACCGGAGCAGGGAACTACGAGCAGTACTTC
>TRBJ2-3|TRBD2|once|TRBV15
CATSRGGSGELDTQYF
TGTGCCACCAGCAGAGGGGGTAGCGGGGAACTAGATACGCAGTATTTT
>TRBJ2-5|.|.|TRBV4-1
CASSQEDRTSETQYF
TGCGCCAGCAGCCAAGAAGATCGGACCTCCGAGACCCAGTACTTC
>TRBJ1-2|.|.|TRBV29-1
CSFSDFDYGYTF
TGCTCCTTCTCGGATTTCGATTATGGCTACACCTTC
>TRBJ2-5|TRBD1|.|TRBV5-4
CASSSRDRGVETQYF
TGTGCCAGCAGCTCCCGGGACAGGGGTGTGGAGACCCAGTACTTC
>TRBJ2-6|TRBD2|.|TRBV7-2
CASSAFSGRVTGANVLTF
TGTGCCAGCAGCGCTTTTAGCGGGAGAGTGACTGGGGCCAACGTCCTGACTTTC
>TRBJ2-7|.|.|TRBV2
CASKTAAYEQYF
TGTGCCAGCAAGACAGCAGCCTACGAGCAGTACTTC
>TRBJ1-5|.|.|TRBV11-2
CASSLELSNQPQHF
TGTGCCAGCAGCTTAGAGCTGAGCAATCAGCCCCAGCATTTT
>TRBJ2-5|.|once|TRBV7-2
CASSVSHWGETQYF
TGTGCCAGCAGCGTATCACATTGGGGGGAGACCCAGTACTTC
>TRBJ2-5|.|.|TRBV7-8
CASSFGTRETQYF
TGTGCCAGCAGCTTCGGGACTCGAGAGACCCAGTACTTC
>TRBJ2-5|.|.|TRBV6-5
CASSRSYQETQYF
TGTGCCAGCAGCCGGAGCTACCAAGAGACCCAGTACTTC
>TRBJ1-2|.|.|TRBV11-2
CASSLRRQENYGYTF
TGTGCCAGCAGCTTGCGAAGACAGGAAAACTATGGCTACACCTTC
>TRBJ1-5|TRBD1|.|TRBV5-1
CASSRGTGVNQPQHF
TGCGCCAGCAGCCGAGGGACAGGGGTCAATCAGCCCCAGCATTTT
>TRBJ1-2|.|.|TRBV7-9
CASSSLTMGYTF
TGTGCCAGCAGCTCTCTGACAATGGGCTACACCTTC
>TRBJ2-3|.|.|TRBV19
CASSLLSGGTDTQYF
TGTGCCAGTAGTCTTCTTTCCGGAGGGACAGATACGCAGTATTTT
>TRBJ2-1|.|.|TRBV5-1
CASSLGTLTVVDEQFF
TGCGCCAGCAGCTTGGGGACTTTAACAGTGGTCGATGAGCAGTTCTTC
>TRBJ2-1|.|.|TRBV19
CASSISRSDYNEQFF
TGTGCCAGTAGTATTTCGCGATCGGACTACAATGAGCAGTTCTTC
>TRBJ2-5|.|.|TRBV13
CASSPGDGTQYF
TGTGCCAGCAGCCCTGGGGACGGGACCCAGTACTTC
>TRBJ1-6|.|.|TRBV27
CASSFGPESSYNSPLHF
TGTGCCAGCAGTTTTGGTCCCGAGAGCTCCTATAATTCACCCCTCCACTTT
>TRBJ2-5|TRBD2|.|TRBV18
CASSPPGLAGGQETQYF
TGTGCCAGCTCACCACCGGGACTAGCGGGGGGACAAGAGACCCAGTACTTC
>TRBJ2-2|.|.|TRBV7-2
CASSFPRAGELFF
TGTGCCAGCAGCTTCCCCAGGGCCGGGGAGCTGTTTTTT
>TRBJ2-2|.|.|TRBV25-1
CASRTGLANTGELFF
TGTGCCAGCAGGACTGGACTGGCAAACACCGGGGAGCTGTTTTTT
>TRBJ1-2|.|.|TRBV18
CASSDMRAEGYTF
TGTGCCAGCTCAGATATGAGGGCTGAGGGCTACACCTTC